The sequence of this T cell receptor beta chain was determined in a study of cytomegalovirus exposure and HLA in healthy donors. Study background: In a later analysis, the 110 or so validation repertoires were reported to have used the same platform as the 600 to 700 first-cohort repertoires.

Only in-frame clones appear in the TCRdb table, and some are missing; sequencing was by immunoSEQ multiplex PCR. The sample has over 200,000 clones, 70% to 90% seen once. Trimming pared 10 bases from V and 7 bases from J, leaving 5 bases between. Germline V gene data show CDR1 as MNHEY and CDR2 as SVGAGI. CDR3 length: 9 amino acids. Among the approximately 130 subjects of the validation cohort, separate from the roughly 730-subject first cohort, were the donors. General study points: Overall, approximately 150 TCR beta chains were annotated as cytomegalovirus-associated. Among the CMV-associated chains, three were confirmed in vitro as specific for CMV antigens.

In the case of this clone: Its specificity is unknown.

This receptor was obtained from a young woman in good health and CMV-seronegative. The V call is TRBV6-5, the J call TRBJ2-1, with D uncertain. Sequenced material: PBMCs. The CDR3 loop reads CATGNEQFF. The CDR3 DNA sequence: TGTGCCACAGGTAATGAGCAGTTCTTC.